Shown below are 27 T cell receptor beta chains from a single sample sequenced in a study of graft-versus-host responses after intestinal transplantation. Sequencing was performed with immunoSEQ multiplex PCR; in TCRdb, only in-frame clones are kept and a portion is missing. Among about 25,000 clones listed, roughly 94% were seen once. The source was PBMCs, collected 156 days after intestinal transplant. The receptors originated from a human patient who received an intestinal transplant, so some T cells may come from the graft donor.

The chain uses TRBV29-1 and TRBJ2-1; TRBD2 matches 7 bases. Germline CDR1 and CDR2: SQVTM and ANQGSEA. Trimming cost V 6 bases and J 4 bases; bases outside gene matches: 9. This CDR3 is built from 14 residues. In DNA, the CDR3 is TGCAGCGTCGACGGAAGCGGGGCATACAATGAGCAGTTCTTC. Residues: CSVDGSGAYNEQFF.

The CDR3 DNA follows: TGTGCCAGCAGCTCGGACAGGGGGGAAGGGAACTATGGCTACACCTTC. Its translation: CASSSDRGEGNYGYTF. The J gene is TRBJ1-2, the V gene TRBV13; TRBD1 matches at 10 bases. Trimming took 4 bases from V and 2 from J; bases not matched to a gene: 7. Germline CDR1 PRHDT, CDR2 FYEKMQ (reference sequence). This CDR3 spans 16 amino acids. The whole variable domain, remainder taken from reference TRBV13 and TRBJ1-2, is AAGVIQSPRHLIKEKRETATLKCYPIPRHDTVYWYQQGPGQDPQFLISFYEKMQSDKGSIPDRFSAQQFSDYHSELNMSSLELGDSALYFCASSSDRGEGNYGYTFGSGTRLTVV.

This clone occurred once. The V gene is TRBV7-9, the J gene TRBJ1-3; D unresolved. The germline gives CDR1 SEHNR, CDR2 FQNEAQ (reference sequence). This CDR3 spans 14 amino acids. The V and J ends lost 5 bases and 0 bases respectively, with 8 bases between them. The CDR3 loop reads CASSGRSSGNTIYF. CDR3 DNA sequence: TGTGCCAGCAGCGGCCGGAGCTCTGGAAACACCATATATTTT.

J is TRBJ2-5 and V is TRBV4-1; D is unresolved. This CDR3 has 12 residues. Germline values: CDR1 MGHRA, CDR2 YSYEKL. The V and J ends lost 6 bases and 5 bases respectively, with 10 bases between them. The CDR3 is CASSPTGETQYF. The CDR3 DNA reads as TGCGCCAGCAGTCCGACCGGGGAGACCCAGTACTTC.

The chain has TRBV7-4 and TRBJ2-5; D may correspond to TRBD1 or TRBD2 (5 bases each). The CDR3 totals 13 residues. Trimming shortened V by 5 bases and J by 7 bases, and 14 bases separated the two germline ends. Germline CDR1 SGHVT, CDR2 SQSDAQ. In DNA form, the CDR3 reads TGTGCCAGCAGCCCGTTGGGGGTTGGGACCCAGTACTTC. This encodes CASSPLGVGTQYF. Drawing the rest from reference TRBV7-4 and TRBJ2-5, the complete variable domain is GAGVSQSPRYKVAKRGRDVALRCDSISGHVTLYWYRQTLGQGSEVLTYSQSDAQRDKSGRPSGRFSAERPERSVSTLKIQRTEQGDSAVYLCASSPLGVGTQYFGPGTRLLVL.

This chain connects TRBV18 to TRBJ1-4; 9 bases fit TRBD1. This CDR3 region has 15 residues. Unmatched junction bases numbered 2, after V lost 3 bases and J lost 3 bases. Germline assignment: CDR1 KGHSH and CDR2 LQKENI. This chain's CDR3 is CASSPGQGPNEKLFF. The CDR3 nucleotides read TGTGCCAGCTCACCGGGACAGGGTCCTAATGAAAAACTGTTTTTT.

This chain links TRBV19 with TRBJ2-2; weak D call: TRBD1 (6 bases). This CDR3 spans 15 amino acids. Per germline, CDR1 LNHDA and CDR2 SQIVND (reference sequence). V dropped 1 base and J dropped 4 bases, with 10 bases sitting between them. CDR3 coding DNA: TGTGCCAGTAGTATAGGCAGGGGAAGCACCGGGGAGCTGTTTTTT. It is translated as CASSIGRGSTGELFF.

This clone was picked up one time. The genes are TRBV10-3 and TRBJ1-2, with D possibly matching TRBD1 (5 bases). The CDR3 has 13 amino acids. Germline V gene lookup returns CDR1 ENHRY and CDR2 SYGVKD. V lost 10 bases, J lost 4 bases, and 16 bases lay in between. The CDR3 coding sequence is TGTGCCACCAAATCGGCCAGGGTCTATGGCTACACCTTC. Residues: CATKSARVYGYTF.

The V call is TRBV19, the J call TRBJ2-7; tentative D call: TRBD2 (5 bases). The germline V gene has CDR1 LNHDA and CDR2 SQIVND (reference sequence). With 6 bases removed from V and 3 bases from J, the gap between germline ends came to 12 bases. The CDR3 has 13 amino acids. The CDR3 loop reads CASSTVGGYEQYF. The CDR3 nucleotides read TGTGCCAGTAGCACCGTAGGAGGCTACGAGCAGTACTTC.

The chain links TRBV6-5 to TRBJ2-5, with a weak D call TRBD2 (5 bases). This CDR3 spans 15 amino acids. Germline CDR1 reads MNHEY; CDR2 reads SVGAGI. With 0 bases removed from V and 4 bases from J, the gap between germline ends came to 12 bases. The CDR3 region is CASSYSFWLAETQYF. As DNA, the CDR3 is TGTGCCAGCAGTTACTCGTTTTGGCTAGCAGAGACCCAGTACTTC.

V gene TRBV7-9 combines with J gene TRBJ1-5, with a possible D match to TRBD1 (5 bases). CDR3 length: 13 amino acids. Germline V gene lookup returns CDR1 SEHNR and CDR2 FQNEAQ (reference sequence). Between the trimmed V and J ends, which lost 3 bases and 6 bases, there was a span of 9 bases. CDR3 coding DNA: TGTGCCAGCAGCTTTGACAGAGCTCAGCCCCAGCATTTT. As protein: CASSFDRAQPQHF.

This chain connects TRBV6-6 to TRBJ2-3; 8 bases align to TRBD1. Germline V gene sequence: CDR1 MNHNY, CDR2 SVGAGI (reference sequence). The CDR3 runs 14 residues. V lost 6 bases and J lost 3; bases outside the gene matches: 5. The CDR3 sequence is CASRADRETDTQYF. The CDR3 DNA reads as TGTGCCAGCAGAGCGGACAGGGAAACAGATACGCAGTATTTT.

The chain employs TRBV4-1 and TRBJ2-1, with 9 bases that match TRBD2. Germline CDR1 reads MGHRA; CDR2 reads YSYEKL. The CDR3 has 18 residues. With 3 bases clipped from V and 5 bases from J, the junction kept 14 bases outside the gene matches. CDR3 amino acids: CASSHRGTAGGGNNEQFF. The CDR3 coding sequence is TGCGCCAGCAGCCACAGAGGAACAGCGGGAGGTGGGAACAATGAGCAGTTCTTC.

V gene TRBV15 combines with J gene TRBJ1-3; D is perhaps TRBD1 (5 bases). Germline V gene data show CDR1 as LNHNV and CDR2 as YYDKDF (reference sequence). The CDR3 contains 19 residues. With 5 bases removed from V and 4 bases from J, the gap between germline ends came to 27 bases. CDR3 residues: CATSRSHADTSSPGNTIYF. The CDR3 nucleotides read TGTGCCACCAGCCGTTCCCATGCGGACACATCTAGTCCCGGAAACACCATATATTTT.

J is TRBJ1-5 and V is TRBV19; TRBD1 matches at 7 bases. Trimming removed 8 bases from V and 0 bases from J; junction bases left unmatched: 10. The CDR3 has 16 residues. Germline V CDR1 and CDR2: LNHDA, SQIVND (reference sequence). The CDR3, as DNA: TGTGCCAGTCTGGACAGGCAACTTTATAGCAATCAGCCCCAGCATTTT. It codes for CASLDRQLYSNQPQHF.

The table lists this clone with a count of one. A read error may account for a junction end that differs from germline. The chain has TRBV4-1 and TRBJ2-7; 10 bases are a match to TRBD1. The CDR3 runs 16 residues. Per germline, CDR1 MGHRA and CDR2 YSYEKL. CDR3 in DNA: TGCGCCAGCAGCGTAACGGGACAGGGGAGCTCCTACGTGCAGTACTTC. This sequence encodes CASSVTGQGSSYVQYF.

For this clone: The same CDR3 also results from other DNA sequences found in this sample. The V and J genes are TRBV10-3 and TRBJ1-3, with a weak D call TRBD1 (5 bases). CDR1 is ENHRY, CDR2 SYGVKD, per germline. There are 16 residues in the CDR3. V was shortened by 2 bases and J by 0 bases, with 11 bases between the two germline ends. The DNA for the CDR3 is TGTGCCATCAGTGAGCACAGGCTATTCTCTGGAAACACCATATATTTT. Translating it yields CAISEHRLFSGNTIYF.

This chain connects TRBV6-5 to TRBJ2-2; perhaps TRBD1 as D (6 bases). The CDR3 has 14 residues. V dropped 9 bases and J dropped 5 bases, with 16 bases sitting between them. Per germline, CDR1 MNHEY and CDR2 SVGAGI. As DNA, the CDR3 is TGTGCCAGGAGAGACAGGAACCAAACCGGGGAGCTGTTTTTT. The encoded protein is CARRDRNQTGELFF.

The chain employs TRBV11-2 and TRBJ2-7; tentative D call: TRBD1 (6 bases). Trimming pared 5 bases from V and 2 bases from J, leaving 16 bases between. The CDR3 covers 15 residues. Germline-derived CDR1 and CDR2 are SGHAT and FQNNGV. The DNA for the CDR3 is TGTGCCAGCAGCCCCCGGGACACCTTTACCTACGAGCAGTACTTC. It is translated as CASSPRDTFTYEQYF.

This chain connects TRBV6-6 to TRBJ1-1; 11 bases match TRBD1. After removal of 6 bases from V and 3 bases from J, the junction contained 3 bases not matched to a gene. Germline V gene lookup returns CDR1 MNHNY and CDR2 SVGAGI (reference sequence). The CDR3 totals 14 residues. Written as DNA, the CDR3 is TGTGCCAGCAGCCTGGGACAGGGGGACACTGAAGCTTTCTTT. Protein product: CASSLGQGDTEAFF.

The DNA for the CDR3 is TGTGCCAGCAGGGAAACCGGCCTCGTGGGCTACGAGCAGTACTTC. Protein product: CASRETGLVGYEQYF. V is TRBV28 and J is TRBJ2-7; no definite D call. The V end lost 6 bases, the J end lost 3 bases, and 18 bases lay between the germline ends. CDR3 size: 15 residues. Per the germline V gene, CDR1 is MDHEN and CDR2 is SYDVKM.

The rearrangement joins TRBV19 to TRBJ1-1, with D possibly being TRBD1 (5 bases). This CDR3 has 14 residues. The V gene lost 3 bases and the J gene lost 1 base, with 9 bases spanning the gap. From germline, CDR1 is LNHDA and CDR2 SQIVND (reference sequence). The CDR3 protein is CASSIIDRNTEAFF. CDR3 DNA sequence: TGTGCCAGTAGTATTATAGACAGGAACACTGAAGCTTTCTTT.

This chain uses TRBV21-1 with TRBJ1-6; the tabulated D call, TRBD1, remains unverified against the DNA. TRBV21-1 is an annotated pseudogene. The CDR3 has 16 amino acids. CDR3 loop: CASRSIGARHNSPLHF. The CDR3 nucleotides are TGTGCCAGCAGGAGTATAGGGGCTCGTCATAATTCACCCCTCCACTTT.

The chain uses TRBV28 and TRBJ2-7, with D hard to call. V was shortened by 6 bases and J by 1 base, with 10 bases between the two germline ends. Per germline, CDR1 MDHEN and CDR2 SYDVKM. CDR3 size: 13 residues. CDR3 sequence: CASRNLGSYEQYF. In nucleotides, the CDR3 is TGTGCCAGCAGGAATCTGGGATCCTACGAGCAGTACTTC.

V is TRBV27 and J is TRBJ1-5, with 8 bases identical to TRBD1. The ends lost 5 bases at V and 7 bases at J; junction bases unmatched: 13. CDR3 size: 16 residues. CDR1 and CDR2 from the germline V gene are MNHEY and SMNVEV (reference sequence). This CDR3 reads CASSKTSQGEGQPQHF. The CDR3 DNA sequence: TGTGCCAGCAGTAAAACCTCACAGGGGGAGGGACAGCCCCAGCATTTT.

The CDR3 DNA sequence: TGTGCCAGCACCCGGAACACCGGGGAGCTGTTTTTT. Encoded protein: CASTRNTGELFF. The chain uses TRBV6-5 and TRBJ2-2; D gene ambiguous. This CDR3 has 12 amino acids. Per germline, CDR1 MNHEY and CDR2 SVGAGI. Trimming cost V 7 bases and J 1 base, with 4 bases left between them.

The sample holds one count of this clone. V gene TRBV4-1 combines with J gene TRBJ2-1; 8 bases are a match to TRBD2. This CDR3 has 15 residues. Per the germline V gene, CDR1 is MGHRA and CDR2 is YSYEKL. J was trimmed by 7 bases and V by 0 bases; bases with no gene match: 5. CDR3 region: CASSQDNSGMNEQFF. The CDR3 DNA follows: TGCGCCAGCAGCCAAGATAATAGCGGGATGAATGAGCAGTTCTTC.